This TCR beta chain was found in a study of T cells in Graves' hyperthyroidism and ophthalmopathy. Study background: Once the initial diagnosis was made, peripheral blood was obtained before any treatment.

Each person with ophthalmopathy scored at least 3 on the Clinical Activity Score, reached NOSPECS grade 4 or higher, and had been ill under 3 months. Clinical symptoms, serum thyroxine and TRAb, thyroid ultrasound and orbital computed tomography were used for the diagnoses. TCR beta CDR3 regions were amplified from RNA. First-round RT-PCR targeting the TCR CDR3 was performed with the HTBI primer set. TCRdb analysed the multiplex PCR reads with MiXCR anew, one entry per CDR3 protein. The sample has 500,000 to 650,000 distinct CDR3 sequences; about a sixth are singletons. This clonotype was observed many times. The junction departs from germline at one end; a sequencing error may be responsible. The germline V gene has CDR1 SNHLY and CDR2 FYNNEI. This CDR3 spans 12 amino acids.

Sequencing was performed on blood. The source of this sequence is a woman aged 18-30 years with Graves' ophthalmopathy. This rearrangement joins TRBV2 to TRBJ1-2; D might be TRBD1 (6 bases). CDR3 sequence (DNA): TGTGCCAGCAGTGACGGGGGCGGTTCTCGACCCTTC. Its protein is CASSDGGGSRPF. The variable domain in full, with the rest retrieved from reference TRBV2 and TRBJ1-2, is EPEVTQTPSHQVTQMGQEVILRCVPISNHLYFYWYRQILGQKVEFLVSFYNNEISEKSEIFDDQFSVERPDGSNFTLKIRSTKLEDSAMYFCASSDGGGSRPFGSGTRLTVV.